This note documents a single T cell receptor (beta chain) sequence. What it binds is unknown. Profiled with immunoSEQ multiplex PCR; TCRdb holds only in-frame clones, not every one. The sample lists 7,000 to 9,500 clones; more than 75% were seen once. The germline CDR1 and CDR2 sequences are LGHNT and FRNRAP. Trimming pared 4 bases from V and 0 bases from J, leaving 16 bases between. This CDR3 is 17 amino acids long. Repertoires were sampled repeatedly during chemoradiotherapy. The data were obtained in a study of chemoradiotherapy in HPV16-positive cancers. General observations from the study: Candidate HPV-specific clones and E7-related TCR motifs grew in tumor during treatment.

The specimen was collected from a patient who underwent chemoradiotherapy. The chain is built from TRBV12-5 and TRBJ2-1; D gene uncertain. The sequence was collected from a human donor with HPV-associated anogenital cancer. The CDR3 nucleotides are TGTGCTAGTGGTTCGGAGAGGCGGCTCAGCTCCTACAATGAGCAGTTCTTC. Protein sequence: CASGSERRLSSYNEQFF.